These T cell receptor beta chains were read from a single sample in a study of shared clonotypes between healthy human individuals. Some clones are missing from TCRdb's copy, which holds only in-frame ones; the method was immunoSEQ multiplex PCR. This table holds hundreds of thousands of clones, roughly 98% found once. The sample consisted of naive CD8+ T cells sorted from blood. The receptors shown here come from a man aged 25 to 40 in good health. Each CDR3 is given with its conserved first and last residue.

CDR3 | J | V
CASSPGQGANTEAFF | TRBJ1-1 | TRBV27
CSVDNQGGEWGTDTQYF | TRBJ2-3 | TRBV29-1
CASSPGTNYEQYF | TRBJ2-7 | TRBV27
CASSKGLAGYEQYF | TRBJ2-7 | TRBV5-1
CASSRSGNNEQFF | TRBJ2-1 | TRBV10-2
CASSYSGGPRYNEQFF | TRBJ2-1 | TRBV6-5
CASSLFIGTSGGTDTQYF | TRBJ2-3 | TRBV5-1
CSVEGSAGDGELFF | TRBJ2-2 | TRBV29-1
CASSQVHYGYTF | TRBJ1-2 | TRBV14
CASSLDSAGYYGYTF | TRBJ1-2 | TRBV11-2
CASSPSQVGLYEQYF | TRBJ2-7 | TRBV27
CATQGGTNTEAFF | TRBJ1-1 | TRBV5-1
CASSLVGPTREPQHF | TRBJ1-5 | TRBV7-9
CASSRGTGVGEQYF | TRBJ2-7 | TRBV7-9
CASSQDTSGSDEQYF | TRBJ2-7 | TRBV7-9
CASSWPRDRKSTTNIQYF | TRBJ2-4 | TRBV7-8
CSVLTGLGYTIYF | TRBJ1-3 | TRBV29-1
CANWDASTDTQYF | TRBJ2-3 | TRBV2
CASSYSGRGPSYEQYF | TRBJ2-7 | TRBV6-5
CASSLRDRVAVRHGNTIYF | TRBJ1-3 | TRBV4-1
CASSSTSGLGTDTQYF | TRBJ2-3 | TRBV27
CASSLNSGGPYEQYF | TRBJ2-7 | TRBV27
CASTLGAGYNEQFF | TRBJ2-1 | TRBV19
CASSPQDRRVTYEQYF | TRBJ2-7 | TRBV18
CSVRMANTGELFF | TRBJ2-2 | TRBV29-1
CASTPKTVYNEQFF | TRBJ2-1 | TRBV6-1
CASSISGLGEAFF | TRBJ1-1 | TRBV19
CSVVPDSTTNYGYTF | TRBJ1-2 | TRBV29-1
CASRGQGVYNEQFF | TRBJ2-1 | TRBV25-1
CASRPISGARTTDTQYF | TRBJ2-3 | TRBV6-9
CASSFWSGQETQYF | TRBJ2-5 | TRBV4-1
CASSLTRRMLDEQFF | TRBJ2-1 | TRBV7-3
CASSLVGPGAYEQFF | TRBJ2-1 | TRBV11-2
CASSLGQLFRETQYF | TRBJ2-5 | TRBV11-2
CASRQGSNQPQHF | TRBJ1-5 | TRBV27
CASSPGGSNVPYEQYF | TRBJ2-7 | TRBV18
CASSLAGWGSNQPQHF | TRBJ1-5 | TRBV5-6
CASSSSGYEQYF | TRBJ2-7 | TRBV4-1
CASSLPEGGSYGYTF | TRBJ1-2 | TRBV11-2
CASSFGRGSGNTIYF | TRBJ1-3 | TRBV5-4
CASSGLAGGFEEQYF | TRBJ2-7 | TRBV25-1
CASRPTAYDGTSYEQFF | TRBJ2-1 | TRBV10-2
CASWGALQETQYF | TRBJ2-5 | TRBV11-2
CASSWTGTGGFYEQFF | TRBJ2-1 | TRBV7-9
CASSPRAGTAYNEQFF | TRBJ2-1 | TRBV7-9
CASSGAGTPNNEQFF | TRBJ2-1 | TRBV9
CSVVSSRRQQETQYF | TRBJ2-5 | TRBV29-1
CASSGRDSYEQYF | TRBJ2-7 | TRBV7-9
CASSYGPLTGEQYF | TRBJ2-7 | TRBV5-5
CASSTRTGANTDTQYF | TRBJ2-3 | TRBV27
CASSVDMGGCEQYF | TRBJ2-7 | TRBV9
CASSQEPGRTDTQYF | TRBJ2-3 | TRBV4-3
CASSWGYEQYF | TRBJ2-7 | TRBV25-1
CASSPTDGSSGEKLFF | TRBJ1-4 | TRBV7-7
CASSNRDSRVNEQFF | TRBJ2-1 | TRBV7-2
CASSYTRQNSYEQYF | TRBJ2-7 | TRBV7-9
CASSYPGTPRDEQFF | TRBJ2-1 | TRBV6-5
CSAWGAGEMYNEQFF | TRBJ2-1 | TRBV29-1
CATSGRPISTARDEQFF | TRBJ2-1 | TRBV15